The 26 T cell receptor beta chains below were found in one sample sequenced in a study of blood T cell repertoires in COVID-19. Here immunoSEQ multiplex PCR was the method, and the copy in TCRdb shows in-frame clones only, minus some. The top ten hold around 28% of the sample, which has under 85,000 clones, about three quarters seen once. Sequences were obtained from peripheral blood. The source of these receptors is an elderly woman with active or convalescent COVID-19.

The chain carries TRBV7-2 and TRBJ1-2; D not resolved. Germline CDR1 SGHTA, CDR2 FQGNSA. The length of the CDR3 is 13 residues. Between the trimmed V and J ends, which lost 5 bases and 1 base, there was a span of 8 bases. The CDR3 coding sequence is TGTGCCAGCAGCAACCAGGTTAACTATGGCTACACCTTC. This sequence encodes CASSNQVNYGYTF. The full variable domain, its missing parts supplied by reference TRBV7-2 and TRBJ1-2, is GAGVSQSPSNKVTEKGKDVELRCDPISGHTALYWYRQSLGQGLEFLIYFQGNSAPDKSGLPSDRFSAERTGGSVSTLTIQRTQQEDSAVYLCASSNQVNYGYTFGSGTRLTVV.

This chain uses TRBV28 with TRBJ2-3; D remains ambiguous. The CDR3 is 16 residues long. V shed 8 bases and J shed 0 bases, with 18 bases lying between them. Germline loops: CDR1 MDHEN, CDR2 SYDVKM. The CDR3 DNA reads TGTGCCAGCGTGCGGAGTGGGTTGCGGAGCACAGATACGCAGTATTTT. Encoded protein: CASVRSGLRSTDTQYF. The full variable domain, with the rest looked up from reference TRBV28 and TRBJ2-3, is DVKVTQSSRYLVKRTGEKVFLECVQDMDHENMFWYRQDPGLGLRLIYFSYDVKMKEKGDIPEGYSVSREKKERFSLILESASTNQTSMYLCASVRSGLRSTDTQYFGPGTRLTVL.

Only a few counts were recorded for this clone. This chain joins TRBV9 and TRBJ2-4; 8 bases are a match to TRBD2. This CDR3 has 14 amino acids. Germline V CDR1 and CDR2: SGDLS, YYNGEE. The trim removed 0 bases at V and 10 bases at J, leaving 6 bases unmatched. The CDR3 DNA is TGTGCCAGCAGCGTAGGGACTAGCAAGGAGATTCAGTACTTC. Translation: CASSVGTSKEIQYF.

The chain combines TRBV7-2 with TRBJ1-4; possible D gene TRBD1, 6 bases. This CDR3 has 14 amino acids. V lost 1 base and J lost 10, with 13 bases in between. Germline CDR1 reads SGHTA; CDR2 reads FQGNSA. CDR3 nucleotides: TGTGCCAGCAGCTTAGGGCCAGGGGAAGGAAAACTGTTTTTT. It yields the protein CASSLGPGEGKLFF.

The chain employs TRBV7-9 and TRBJ1-1, with TRBD1 identical over 7 bases. Germline V gene data show CDR1 as SEHNR and CDR2 as FQNEAQ (reference sequence). The length of the CDR3 is 16 residues. V shed 3 bases and J 5 bases; nucleotides not matched to a gene: 12. The DNA of the CDR3 is TGTGCCAGCAGCTTGGGCGGAGGGGGCGGGGGGACTGAAGCTTTCTTT. It specifies CASSLGGGGGGTEAFF.

CDR3 bases: TGCGCCAGCAGCTTGGATGGGGGGACCAGATATTCACCCCTCCACTTT. This translates into CASSLDGGTRYSPLHF. The chain combines TRBV5-1 with TRBJ1-6, with D maybe TRBD1 (5 bases). V shed 0 bases and J shed 8 bases, with 15 bases lying between them. This CDR3 region has 16 residues. Germline CDR1 reads SGHRS; CDR2 reads YFSETQ.

The rearrangement uses TRBV30 and TRBJ2-5; 9 bases are shared with TRBD2. Trimming took 3 bases from V and 5 from J; bases not matched to a gene: 13. There are 16 residues in the CDR3. Germline assignment: CDR1 GTSNPN and CDR2 SVGIG (reference sequence). The CDR3, as DNA: TGTGCCTGGAGCTTTCCTAGTAGCGGGGGTGAGGAGACCCAGTACTTC. Its translation is CAWSFPSSGGEETQYF.

This clone occurred once. The chain carries TRBV6-5 and TRBJ1-2, with D hard to call. Germline V gene sequence: CDR1 MNHEY, CDR2 SVGAGI. V dropped 9 bases and J dropped 4 bases, with 9 bases sitting between them. This CDR3 has 11 amino acids. CDR3 protein: CASRFPYGYTF. The CDR3 DNA reads TGTGCCAGTCGTTTCCCCTATGGCTACACCTTC.

V gene TRBV28 combines with J gene TRBJ1-1; 8 positions match TRBD1. The junction had 5 bases not matched to a gene; V was cut back by 6 bases and J by 5 bases. Germline CDR1 MDHEN, CDR2 SYDVKM. CDR3 size: 13 residues. The DNA for the CDR3 is TGTGCCAGCAGCTCCGGACAGGGAACTGAAGCTTTCTTT. This gives the protein CASSSGQGTEAFF.

The chain links TRBV4-1 to TRBJ1-2; D possibly corresponds to TRBD1 (5 bases). The CDR3 extends over 13 amino acids. Germline assignment: CDR1 MGHRA and CDR2 YSYEKL. V dropped 4 bases and J dropped 3 bases, with 9 bases sitting between them. In DNA form, the CDR3 reads TGCGCCAGCAGCCGGACAATAGACTATGGCTACACCTTC. Translation: CASSRTIDYGYTF.

The chain combines TRBV3-1 (or the pseudogene TRBV3-2) with TRBJ2-3; 8 nucleotides line up with TRBD1. Trimming at V came to 6 bases and at J to 1 base, leaving 6 bases not matched to a gene. This CDR3 spans 15 amino acids. Germline V CDR1 and CDR2: LGHDT, YNNKEL (reference sequence). CDR3 sequence (DNA): TGTGCCAGCAGGCCAGAGGGACAGGGCACAGATACGCAGTATTTT. This encodes CASRPEGQGTDTQYF.

V gene TRBV6-2 or TRBV6-3 combines with J gene TRBJ2-2; 10 bases agree with TRBD1. Germline values: CDR1 MNHEY, CDR2 SVGEGT. The CDR3 loop spans 19 amino acids. V gave up 0 bases and J gave up 4 bases; unmatched junction bases: 11. The CDR3 nucleotides are TGTGCCAGCAGTTACTCTGCGGGACAGGGGTTCGATCGCACCGGGGAGCTGTTTTTT. Encoded protein: CASSYSAGQGFDRTGELFF.

The chain combines TRBV5-1 with TRBJ2-2; 7 positions match TRBD2. Trimming at V came to 0 bases and at J to 13 bases, leaving 6 bases not matched to a gene. The CDR3 sequence is 13 residues long. Germline values: CDR1 SGHRS, CDR2 YFSETQ. The CDR3 loop is CASSLDWASGLFF. The CDR3 DNA is TGCGCCAGCAGCTTGGATTGGGCTAGCGGGCTGTTTTTT.

The chain couples TRBV10-2 to TRBJ1-5; 8 bases are a match to TRBD1. Trimming cost V 6 bases and J 0 bases; bases outside gene matches: 4. The CDR3 is made up of 15 amino acids. Germline V CDR1 and CDR2: WSHSY, SAAADI. CDR3 region: CASSLTGVSNQPQHF. The DNA for the CDR3 is TGCGCCAGCAGCCTGACAGGGGTTAGCAATCAGCCCCAGCATTTT.

This clone was found once. This sequence joins TRBV11-2 and TRBJ2-1, with 8 bases that match TRBD2. The CDR3 totals 14 residues. J lost 3 bases, V lost 4 bases, and 2 bases had no gene match. The germline V gene has CDR1 SGHAT and CDR2 FQNNGV. The CDR3 loop reads CASSSLADYNEQFF. For the CDR3, the DNA is TGTGCCAGCAGCTCACTAGCGGACTACAATGAGCAGTTCTTC. Using reference TRBV11-2 and TRBJ2-1 for the parts outside the CDR3, the full variable domain is EAGVAQSPRYKIIEKRQSVAFWCNPISGHATLYWYQQILGQGPKLLIQFQNNGVVDDSQLPKDRFSAERLKGVDSTLKIQPAKLEDSAVYLCASSSLADYNEQFFGPGTRLTVL.

This clone was detected only a few times. The chain is built from TRBV9 and TRBJ1-6; possible D gene TRBD1, 6 bases. This CDR3 is 15 amino acids long. CDR1 SGDLS and CDR2 YYNGEE come from the germline V gene. V lost 2 bases and J lost 4, with 10 bases in between. CDR3: CASSVTGQYNSPLHF. CDR3 nucleotides: TGTGCCAGCAGCGTGACCGGACAGTATAATTCACCCCTCCACTTT. The variable domain in full, with the rest retrieved from reference TRBV9 and TRBJ1-6, is DSGVTQTPKHLITATGQRVTLRCSPRSGDLSVYWYQQSLDQGLQFLIQYYNGEERAKGNILERFSAQQFPDLHSELNLSSLELGDSALYFCASSVTGQYNSPLHFGNGTRLTVT.

The gene calls are TRBV5-1 and TRBJ1-3; no firm D call. This CDR3 spans 14 amino acids. V shed 0 bases and J shed 2 bases, with 6 bases lying between them. Germline CDR1 is SGHRS and CDR2 is YFSETQ. Here the CDR3 DNA reads TGCGCCAGCAGCTTGGGCGACACTGGAAACACCATATATTTT. It codes for CASSLGDTGNTIYF.

The chain joins TRBV2 to TRBJ1-5, with 11 bases fitting TRBD1. V lost 6 bases and J lost 6; bases outside the gene matches: 7. The CDR3 consists of 15 residues. The germline gives CDR1 SNHLY, CDR2 FYNNEI. CDR3 nucleotide sequence: TGTGCCAGCAGAACGGGGACAGGGGGTTCTCAGCCCCAGCATTTT. This translates into CASRTGTGGSQPQHF. The entire variable domain, with the rest obtained from reference TRBV2 and TRBJ1-5, is as follows: EPEVTQTPSHQVTQMGQEVILRCVPISNHLYFYWYRQILGQKVEFLVSFYNNEISEKSEIFDDQFSVERPDGSNFTLKIRSTKLEDSAMYFCASRTGTGGSQPQHFGDGTRLSIL.

The chain combines TRBV9 with TRBJ2-1, with D possibly matching TRBD1 (5 bases). Germline V gene sequence: CDR1 SGDLS, CDR2 YYNGEE. The CDR3 has 15 residues. V lost 0 bases, J lost 8 bases, and 15 bases lay in between. The CDR3 spells CASSVAPTERDEQFF. DNA for the CDR3: TGTGCCAGCAGCGTAGCGCCGACAGAGCGCGATGAGCAGTTCTTC.

The sample holds one count of this clone. The chain is built from TRBV7-2 and TRBJ2-7, with D possibly TRBD1 on 5 matching bases. CDR1 and CDR2 from the germline V gene are SGHTA and FQGNSA. The CDR3 totals 14 residues. V was shortened by 3 bases and J by 5 bases, with 14 bases between the two germline ends. Here the CDR3 DNA reads TGTGCCAGCAGCTTTTCGGTCGACAGAGACGAGCAGTACTTC. Encoded protein: CASSFSVDRDEQYF.

The genes are TRBV7-3 and TRBJ2-1; no definite D call. The germline V gene encodes CDR1 SGHTA and CDR2 FQGTGA. V was trimmed by 3 bases and J by 7 bases, leaving 13 bases between them. The CDR3 totals 14 residues. The CDR3 sequence: CASSFATEANEQFF. The CDR3, as DNA: TGTGCCAGCAGCTTTGCGACTGAGGCGAATGAGCAGTTCTTC.

The V call is TRBV27, the J call TRBJ2-1, with D perhaps matching TRBD1 (6 bases). CDR1 and CDR2 from the germline V gene are MNHEY and SMNVEV (reference sequence). Trimming left V 5 bases short and J 15 bases short, with 20 bases between. The CDR3 contains 13 residues. Here the CDR3 reads CASSPDRWGTGFF. The DNA for the CDR3 is TGTGCCAGCAGTCCTGACAGGTGGGGGACGGGGTTCTTC.

J is TRBJ1-5 and V is TRBV6-5; D is undetermined. The germline V gene encodes CDR1 MNHEY and CDR2 SVGAGI. With 3 bases removed from V and 5 bases from J, the gap between germline ends came to 8 bases. The CDR3 has 13 residues. Here the CDR3 DNA reads TGTGCCAGCAGTTATGGGCTCTATCAGCCCCAGCATTTT. It is translated as CASSYGLYQPQHF.

The chain uses TRBV10-2 and TRBJ2-5; TRBD2 is a possible D gene (6 bases). CDR1 WSHSY and CDR2 SAAADI come from the germline V gene. There are 15 residues in the CDR3. Trimming pared 2 bases from V and 7 bases from J, leaving 17 bases between. CDR3 amino acids: CASSEAGTSEGTQYF. The CDR3 DNA is TGCGCCAGCAGTGAGGCAGGGACTTCCGAAGGGACCCAGTACTTC.

This clone was counted at least ten times. The V gene is TRBV4-1, the J gene TRBJ1-3, with TRBD1 as a possible D gene (5 bases). Germline loops: CDR1 MGHRA, CDR2 YSYEKL. The CDR3 extends over 16 amino acids. V lost 2 bases, J lost 1 base, and 12 bases lay in between. The CDR3 loop is CASSQLLAGSGNTIYF. CDR3 in DNA: TGCGCCAGCAGCCAACTGTTGGCAGGGTCTGGAAACACCATATATTTT.

V is TRBV5-4 and J is TRBJ2-7; 12 bases line up with TRBD2. Germline-derived CDR1 and CDR2 are SGHNT and YYREEE (reference sequence). The CDR3 runs to 15 residues. V was pared by 4 bases and J by 4 bases, with 6 bases of the junction left unmatched. This chain's CDR3 is CASSLASGGVYEQYF. CDR3 bases: TGTGCCAGCAGCCTTGCTAGCGGGGGGGTATACGAGCAGTACTTC.